The 6 T cell receptor beta chains below come from one sample, sequenced in a study of blood T cell repertoires in COVID-19. Method: immunoSEQ multiplex PCR; TCRdb's copy keeps in-frame clones and lacks some. The sample yields fewer than 250,000 clones, around four fifths seen once. Sequenced: peripheral blood. The receptors shown here come from a woman between 65 and 79 years old with active or convalescent COVID-19.

The chain employs TRBV10-3 and TRBJ2-2; TRBD1 matches 9 bases. Losses at the gene ends were 7 bases for V and 2 bases for J; bases not matched to a gene: 2. CDR1 and CDR2 (germline): ENHRY, SYGVKD. This CDR3 contains 14 residues. As DNA, the CDR3 is TGTGCCATCATGGGACAGGGTAACACCGGGGAGCTGTTTTTT. It codes for CAIMGQGNTGELFF.

This clone was seen once. The gene calls are TRBV6-5 and TRBJ2-2; tentatively, D is TRBD2 (6 bases). V was cut by 6 bases and J by 6 bases, with 17 bases left in between. There are 15 residues in the CDR3. Germline CDR1 reads MNHEY; CDR2 reads SVGAGI. The DNA of the CDR3 is TGTGCCAGCAGGCCCCTAGCGTCCGACGCCGGGGAGCTGTTTTTT. Encoded protein: CASRPLASDAGELFF.

V gene TRBV7-3 combines with J gene TRBJ1-1; maybe TRBD1 (5 bases). This CDR3 spans 15 amino acids. Trimming stripped 5 bases from V and 1 base from J, with 14 bases between. Germline lookup yields CDR1 SGHTA and CDR2 FQGTGA. CDR3 protein: CASSPGGATNTEAFF. The CDR3 DNA reads TGTGCCAGCAGCCCAGGAGGGGCGACGAACACTGAAGCTTTCTTT.

The chain links TRBV10-3 to TRBJ1-2, with D possibly matching TRBD1 (6 bases). Germline V lookup: CDR1 ENHRY, CDR2 SYGVKD. The CDR3 runs to 14 residues. Trimming took 6 bases from V and 2 from J, leaving 13 bases between them. The chain's CDR3 is CAIRDQGSNYGYTF. The CDR3 DNA reads as TGTGCCATCAGGGACCAGGGGTCCAACTATGGCTACACCTTC.

This chain joins TRBV6-6 and TRBJ2-1; D remains unclear. Trimming took 2 bases from V and 4 from J, leaving 3 bases between them. Germline CDR1 and CDR2: MNHNY and SVGAGI (reference sequence). The CDR3 is 12 amino acids. CDR3 region: CASSYPYNEQFF. In nucleotides, the CDR3 is TGTGCCAGCAGTTACCCGTACAATGAGCAGTTCTTC.

As to this clone: A junction end diverges from the germline sequence, so it may reflect a read error. V gene TRBV7-7 combines with J gene TRBJ2-6, with D tentatively TRBD1 (6 bases). The length of the CDR3 is 15 residues. CDR1 and CDR2 (germline): SSHAT, FNYEAQ (reference sequence). This CDR3 is CASSPGASGANVLTF. Here the CDR3 DNA reads TGTGCTAGCAGCCCAGGGGCTTCTGGGGCCAACGTCCTGACTTTC. Looking up the rest from reference TRBV7-7 and TRBJ2-6 gives the full variable domain: GAGVSQSPRYKVTKRGQDVTLRCDPISSHATLYWYQQALGQGPEFLTYFNYEAQPDKSGLPSDRFSAERPEGSISTLTIQRTEQRDSAMYRCASSPGASGANVLTFGAGSRLTVL.